This T cell receptor (beta chain) was found in a study of early T cells in non-severe SARS-CoV-2 infection. TCRdb reanalysed the 5' RACE reads using MiXCR and keeps one entry per CDR3 protein. The data show about 48,000 distinct CDR3 sequences, 6.5% to 9.5% seen once. This CDR3 comprises 12 residues. Per germline, CDR1 SGHRS and CDR2 YFSETQ. The V gene lost 5 bases and the J gene lost 4 bases, with 9 bases spanning the gap. Sequencing was performed on whole blood. This TCR derives from an adult who was a healthcare worker with PCR-confirmed SARS-CoV-2 infection or an uninfected control (not recorded which). This chain uses TRBV5-1 with TRBJ1-1; a possible D gene is TRBD1 (6 bases). This CDR3 reads CASRTQGTEAFF. The CDR3 DNA follows: TGCGCCAGCAGAACACAGGGCACTGAAGCTTTCTTT.